These 14 T cell receptor beta chains came from one sample sequenced in a study of blood T cell repertoires in COVID-19. The method was immunoSEQ multiplex PCR; TCRdb's version includes in-frame clones alone and lacks a portion of them. The data hold 65,000 to 90,000 clones, with under 85% observed a single time. The material sequenced was peripheral blood. The receptors come from a woman older than 75 with acute or convalescent COVID-19.

The chain links TRBV6-5 to TRBJ2-7; the match to TRBD2 covers 10 bases. Germline loops: CDR1 MNHEY, CDR2 SVGAGI. Germline trimming cut 3 bases from V and 5 bases from J; bases unmatched to any gene: 1. The CDR3 spans 13 residues. The CDR3 region is CASSYSGRNEQYF. As DNA, the CDR3 is TGTGCCAGCAGTTATAGCGGGAGGAACGAGCAGTACTTC.

The gene calls are TRBV4-2 and TRBJ1-2; D may be TRBD1 (5 bases). Deletions cut 0 bases from V and 0 bases from J, with 8 bases between. Germline loops: CDR1 LGHNA, CDR2 YNFKEQ. This CDR3 has 15 residues. The CDR3 loop reads CASSQDRASNYGYTF. CDR3 sequence (DNA): TGTGCCAGCAGCCAAGACAGGGCTTCTAACTATGGCTACACCTTC.

The J gene is TRBJ1-5, the V gene TRBV11-1, with D perhaps matching TRBD1 (5 bases). Between the trimmed V and J ends, which lost 3 bases and 2 bases, there was a span of 8 bases. Germline V CDR1 and CDR2: SGHAT, FQDESV (reference sequence). CDR3 length equals 14 residues. CDR3 region: CASSFREGNQPQHF. The CDR3 coding sequence is TGTGCCAGCAGCTTCAGGGAGGGCAATCAGCCCCAGCATTTT.

This CDR3 is CASSPGGWEQFF. CDR3 in DNA: TGTGCCAGCTCACCGGGAGGTTGGGAGCAGTTCTTC. The V and J genes are TRBV18 and TRBJ2-1, with D possibly being TRBD2 (6 bases). From germline, CDR1 is KGHSH and CDR2 LQKENI. The V end lost 3 bases, the J end lost 10 bases, and 10 bases lay between the germline ends. The CDR3 covers 12 residues.

The CDR3 loop is CASSPSLSGPQHF. Here the CDR3 DNA reads TGCGCCAGCAGCCCCTCCCTATCAGGGCCCCAGCATTTT. This chain joins TRBV5-1 and TRBJ1-5, with D unclear. Per germline, CDR1 SGHRS and CDR2 YFSETQ. The CDR3 consists of 13 residues. Trimming took 4 bases from V and 9 from J, leaving 14 bases between them.

The chain has TRBV28 and TRBJ1-5, with D tentatively TRBD1 (5 bases). Germline V gives CDR1 MDHEN, CDR2 SYDVKM. The length of the CDR3 is 12 residues. In DNA form, the CDR3 reads TGTGTGGCGGGGGTTGGCAATCAGCCCCAGCATTTT. Protein sequence: CVAGVGNQPQHF.

The chain carries TRBV19 and TRBJ2-7; 8 bases match TRBD1. V trimming: 5 bases; J trimming: 1 base; junction bases outside the gene matches: 10. The germline CDR1 and CDR2 sequences are LNHDA and SQIVND (reference sequence). This CDR3 has 16 residues. Here the CDR3 reads CASSVRNGQGSYEQYF. CDR3 nucleotide sequence: TGTGCCAGTAGTGTTCGGAACGGACAGGGTTCCTACGAGCAGTACTTC.

In the case of this clone: Within the sample, other DNA sequences also encode this same CDR3. This chain's CDR3 is CASSLGQNYGYTF. CDR3 bases: TGTGCCAGCAGCCTGGGACAGAACTATGGCTACACCTTC. This chain uses TRBV28 with TRBJ1-2; 7 bases match TRBD1. The CDR3 consists of 13 residues. V was clipped by 6 bases and J by 2 bases; unmatched bases: 3. The germline gives CDR1 MDHEN, CDR2 SYDVKM.

The CDR3 coding sequence is TGCAGCGTTGCTACGTCCGGGACAGGGAAGTCACCCCTCCACTTT. Translation: CSVATSGTGKSPLHF. V usage is TRBV29-1 and J usage is TRBJ1-6, with 9 bases that match TRBD1. The V gene's germline CDR1 is SQVTM and CDR2 ANQGSEA. The V gene end was trimmed by 4 bases and the J gene end by 10 bases; junction bases not matched to a gene: 11. The CDR3 is 15 amino acids.

This chain uses TRBV5-1 with TRBJ2-1; 8 bases agree with TRBD1. The CDR3 covers 17 residues. Germline CDR1 reads SGHRS; CDR2 reads YFSETQ. The J segment lost 6 bases and the V segment lost 4 bases, leaving 15 bases of the junction unmatched. For the CDR3, the DNA is TGCGCCAGCAGCACGGGACAGGTGGGCCCGGCTTCCAATGAGCAGTTCTTC. It translates to CASSTGQVGPASNEQFF.

This chain links TRBV19 with TRBJ2-2, with D tentatively TRBD1 (6 bases). The V end lost 5 bases, the J end lost 4 bases, and 11 bases lay between the germline ends. This CDR3 spans 14 amino acids. The germline CDR1 and CDR2 sequences are LNHDA and SQIVND (reference sequence). CDR3: CASSPRGGTGELFF. The CDR3 nucleotides are TGTGCCAGTAGTCCCAGGGGCGGCACCGGGGAGCTGTTTTTT. The complete variable domain, with remaining parts taken from reference TRBV19 and TRBJ2-2, reads DGGITQSPKYLFRKEGQNVTLSCEQNLNHDAMYWYRQDPGQGLRLIYYSQIVNDFQKGDIAEGYSVSREKKESFPLTVTSAQKNPTAFYLCASSPRGGTGELFFGEGSRLTVL.

In its sample, this clone was seen a few times. The rearrangement links TRBV14 to TRBJ2-2; 8 bases agree with TRBD2. There are 16 residues in the CDR3. The germline V gene encodes CDR1 SGHDN and CDR2 FVKESK. Germline trimming cut 1 base from V and 4 bases from J; bases unmatched to any gene: 5. CDR3: CASSQVGREATGELFF. As DNA, the CDR3 is TGTGCCAGCAGCCAAGTTGGGCGGGAGGCCACCGGGGAGCTGTTTTTT.

This clone was picked up a small number of times. The chain joins TRBV5-4 to TRBJ2-6; 7 positions agree with TRBD1. The CDR3 consists of 17 residues. V lost 2 bases and J lost 0; bases outside the gene matches: 5. The V gene's germline CDR1 is SGHNT and CDR2 YYREEE (reference sequence). In DNA, the CDR3 is TGTGCCAGCAGCTTTCGATACAGGGGCTCTGGGGCCAACGTCCTGACTTTC. This sequence encodes CASSFRYRGSGANVLTF.

This chain uses TRBV5-4 with TRBJ1-1; tentatively, D is TRBD1 (6 bases). Germline CDR1 reads SGHNT; CDR2 reads YYREEE (reference sequence). The V end lost 3 bases, the J end lost 4 bases, and 16 bases lay between the germline ends. This CDR3 contains 15 residues. The CDR3 DNA follows: TGTGCCAGCAGCTCCCCGACAGGTCCATCCACTGAAGCTTTCTTT. Its translation is CASSSPTGPSTEAFF.